This is a list of T cell receptor beta chains from one sample in a study of shared clonotypes between healthy human individuals. Assay used: immunoSEQ multiplex PCR; TCRdb lists only in-frame clones, some missing. Among 2 million to 3 million clones listed, 93% were seen once. Sequencing was performed on naive CD4+ T cells from PBMCs. The receptors were gathered from a man aged 18-30 years in good health. Some clones in this sample may be carry-over from other donors' samples. Each CDR3 is given with its conserved first and last residue.

V: TRBV10-3; CDR3: CAISELLSSYEQYF
V: TRBV27; CDR3: CASRPSGAGANVLTF
V: TRBV5-4; CDR3: CASSETFAGELFF
V: TRBV9; CDR3: CASSRTSGLTDTQYF
V: TRBV5-1; CDR3: CASSLSTANEKLFF
V: TRBV15; CDR3: CATSRETLLLSSNEQFF
V: TRBV7-8; CDR3: CASSLGGRSTNEKLFF
V: TRBV19; CDR3: CASSGSRRSTDTQYF
V: TRBV6-5; CDR3: CASSPAGGSGHEQYF
V: TRBV25-1; CDR3: CASSAFGGGLYGYTF
V: TRBV5-1; CDR3: CASSFGLAGVWPPDTQYF